This T cell receptor beta chain emerged from a study of blood T cell repertoires in COVID-19. Study background: Samples of COVID-19 (acute and convalescent) were obtained from the United States, Italy and Spain.

The repertoire was sequenced with immunoSEQ multiplex PCR; TCRdb's copy has only in-frame clones and lacks some. The sample carries some 170,000 clones, around 80% recorded once. The CDR3 is 13 amino acids. Trimming shortened V by 8 bases and J by 4 bases, and 9 bases separated the two germline ends. Per germline, CDR1 WNHNN and CDR2 SYGVQD (reference sequence). This clone was seen only once. Material: peripheral blood. This receptor was taken from a man aged 60 to 75 with active or convalescent COVID-19. The V gene is TRBV10-1, the J gene TRBJ1-6; TRBD1 might be the D (6 bases). CDR3 protein: CASSGTYNSPLHF. CDR3 DNA: TGCGCCAGCTCCGGGACATATAATTCACCCCTCCACTTT.